This T cell receptor (beta chain) is drawn from a study of blood T cell repertoires in COVID-19. Whole-study context: Whether acute or convalescent, the COVID-19 samples came from the United States, Italy and Spain. The analysed material was cDNA or gDNA that came from T cells, B-cell-depleted T cells, or PBMCs.

Per the original methods: Amplification of reference gene primers provided the estimated nucleated cell counts. Repertoires were generated with immunoSEQ multiplex PCR, while TCRdb's copy carries only in-frame clones and drops some. V and J calls and clone size come straight from that table; D and trimming were deduced from the DNA. Of some 70,000 clones detected, approximately 73% appear once; the ten largest clones hold 14% to 15%. Sequencing was carried out using peripheral blood. The clonotype comes from a man aged 55 to 70 with COVID-19, enrolled during active disease.

In nucleotides, the CDR3 is TGTGCCAGCAGCCAAGAAAGGGGACTAGAGCAGTTCTTC. As protein: CASSQERGLEQFF. The gene calls are TRBV4-2 and TRBJ2-1, with 7 bases aligning to TRBD2. The CDR3 extends over 13 amino acids. Per germline, CDR1 LGHNA and CDR2 YNFKEQ. V trimming: 0 bases; J trimming: 10 bases; junction bases outside the gene matches: 3.